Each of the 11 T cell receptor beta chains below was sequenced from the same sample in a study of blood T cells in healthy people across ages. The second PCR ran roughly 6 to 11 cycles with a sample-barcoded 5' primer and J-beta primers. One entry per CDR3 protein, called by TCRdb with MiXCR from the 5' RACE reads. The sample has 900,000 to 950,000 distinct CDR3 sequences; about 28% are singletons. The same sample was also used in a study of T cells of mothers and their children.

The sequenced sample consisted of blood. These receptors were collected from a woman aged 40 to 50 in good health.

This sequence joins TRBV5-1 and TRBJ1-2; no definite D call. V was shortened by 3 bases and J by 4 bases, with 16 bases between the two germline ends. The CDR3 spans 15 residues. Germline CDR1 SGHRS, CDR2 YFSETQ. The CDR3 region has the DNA TGCGCCAGCAGCTCCCACCCGCGGCAGTCCTATGGCTACACCTTC. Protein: CASSSHPRQSYGYTF. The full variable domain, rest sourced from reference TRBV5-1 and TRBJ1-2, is KAGVTQTPRYLIKTRGQQVTLSCSPISGHRSVSWYQQTPGQGLQFLFEYFSETQRNKGNFPGRFSGRQFSNSRSEMNVSTLELGDSALYLCASSSHPRQSYGYTFGSGTRLTVV.

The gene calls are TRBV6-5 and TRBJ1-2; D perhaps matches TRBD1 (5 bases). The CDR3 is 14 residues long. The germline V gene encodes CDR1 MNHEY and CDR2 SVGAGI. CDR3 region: CVGSYLAGGYGYTF. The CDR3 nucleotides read TGTGTCGGCAGTTACTTAGCGGGGGGCTATGGCTACACCTTC.

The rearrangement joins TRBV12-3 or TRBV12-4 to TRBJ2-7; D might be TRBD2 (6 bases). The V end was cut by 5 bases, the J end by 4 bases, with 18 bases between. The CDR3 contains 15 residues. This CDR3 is CASSPEAGGAYEQYF. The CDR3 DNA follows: TGTGCCAGCAGTCCCGAAGCCGGCGGGGCATACGAGCAGTACTTC.

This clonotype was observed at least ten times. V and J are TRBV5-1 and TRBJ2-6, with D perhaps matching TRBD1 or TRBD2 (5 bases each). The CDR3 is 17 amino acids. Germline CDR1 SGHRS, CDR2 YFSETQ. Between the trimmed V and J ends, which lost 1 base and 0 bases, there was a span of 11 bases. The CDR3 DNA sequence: TGCGCCAGCAGCTTGTGGGGGAGCGGCTCTGGGGCCAACGTCCTGACTTTC. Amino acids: CASSLWGSGSGANVLTF.

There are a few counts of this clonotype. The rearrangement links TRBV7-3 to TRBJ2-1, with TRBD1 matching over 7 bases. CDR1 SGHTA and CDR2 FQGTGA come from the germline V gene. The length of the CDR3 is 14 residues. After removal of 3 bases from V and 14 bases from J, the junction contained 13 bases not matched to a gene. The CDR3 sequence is CASSLVSRDSRKFF. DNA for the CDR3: TGTGCCAGCAGCTTGGTAAGCCGGGACAGTAGAAAGTTCTTC. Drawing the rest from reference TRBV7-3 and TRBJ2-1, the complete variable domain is GAGVSQTPSNKVTEKGKYVELRCDPISGHTALYWYRQSLGQGPEFLIYFQGTGAADDSGLPNDRFFAVRPEGSVSTLKIQRTERGDSAVYLCASSLVSRDSRKFFGPGTRLTVL.

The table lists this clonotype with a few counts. CDR3: CASSLTGAGVIQETQYF. The CDR3 nucleotides are TGTGCCAGCAGTCTAACGGGGGCAGGGGTCATCCAAGAGACCCAGTACTTC. This sequence joins TRBV7-8 and TRBJ2-5; D possibly uses TRBD1 or TRBD2 (6 bases each). The V gene lost 6 bases and the J gene lost 1 base, with 21 bases spanning the gap. The length of the CDR3 is 17 residues. In germline, CDR1 is SGHVS, CDR2 FQNEAQ.

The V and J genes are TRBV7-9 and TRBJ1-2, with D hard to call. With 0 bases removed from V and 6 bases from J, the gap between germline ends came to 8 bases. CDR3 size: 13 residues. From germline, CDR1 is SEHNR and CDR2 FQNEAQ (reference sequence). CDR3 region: CASSLAPVDGYTF. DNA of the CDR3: TGTGCCAGCAGCTTAGCTCCAGTGGATGGCTACACCTTC.

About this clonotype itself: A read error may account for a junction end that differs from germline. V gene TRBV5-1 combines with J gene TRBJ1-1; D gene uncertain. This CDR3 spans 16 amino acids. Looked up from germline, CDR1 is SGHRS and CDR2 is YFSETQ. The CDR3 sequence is CAGSLDGVRVNTEAFF. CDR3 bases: TGCGCCGGCAGCTTGGACGGGGTTAGGGTGAACACTGAAGCTTTCTTT. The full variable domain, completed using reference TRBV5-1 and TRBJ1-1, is KAGVTQTPRYLIKTRGQQVTLSCSPISGHRSVSWYQQTPGQGLQFLFEYFSETQRNKGNFPGRFSGRQFSNSRSEMNVSTLELGDSALYLCAGSLDGVRVNTEAFFGQGTRLTVV.

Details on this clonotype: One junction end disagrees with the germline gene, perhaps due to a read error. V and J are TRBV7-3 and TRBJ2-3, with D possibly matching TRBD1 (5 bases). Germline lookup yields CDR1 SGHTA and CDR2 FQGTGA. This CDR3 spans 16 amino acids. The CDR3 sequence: CASSFTPGHSTGTQYF. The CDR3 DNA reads TGTGCCAGCAGCTTTACGCCCGGACATTCCACAGGTACGCAGTATTTT.

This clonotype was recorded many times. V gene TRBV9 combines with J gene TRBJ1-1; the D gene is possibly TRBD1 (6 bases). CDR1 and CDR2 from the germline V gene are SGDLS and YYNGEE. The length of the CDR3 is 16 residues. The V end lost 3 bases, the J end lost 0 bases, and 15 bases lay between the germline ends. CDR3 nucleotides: TGTGCCAGCAGCGGGGGGCCCCGGAGCATGAACACTGAAGCTTTCTTT. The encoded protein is CASSGGPRSMNTEAFF.

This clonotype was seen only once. This CDR3 reads CASSYAGGGGEKLFF. Written as DNA, the CDR3 is TGTGCCAGCAGCTACGCAGGGGGCGGAGGTGAAAAACTGTTTTTT. The rearrangement links TRBV7-8 to TRBJ1-4; 8 nucleotides agree with TRBD1. V shed 4 bases and J 7 bases; nucleotides not matched to a gene: 8. CDR1 is SGHVS, CDR2 FQNEAQ, per germline. This CDR3 region has 15 residues.